The source of this TCR beta chain is a study of T cell responses to AZD1222 COVID-19 vaccine. About this clone itself: The target antigen is unknown.

General observations from the study: The span of vaccine-associated CD4 TCRs extended across spike, with dominance at 160-218 and 743-854.

The method was immunoSEQ multiplex PCR; TCRdb's version includes in-frame clones alone and lacks a portion of them. The repertoire has about 150,000 clones, 90% of them found once; the top ten carry roughly 1.6%. Analysis merged second doses at about 4 or about 12 weeks. The V and J ends lost 5 bases and 4 bases respectively, with 14 bases between them. Looked up from germline, CDR1 is SGHRS and CDR2 is YFSETQ. CDR3 size: 14 residues. This sequence was found in an adult who received the AZD1222 COVID-19 vaccine. The chain links TRBV5-1 to TRBJ2-3; D possibly corresponds to TRBD1 (6 bases). The sample in question was peripheral blood, obtained 28 days after the second AZD1222 dose. The CDR3 protein is CASSERGTSDTQYF. The DNA of the CDR3 is TGCGCCAGCAGTGAGAGGGGGACATCAGATACGCAGTATTTT.